Detailed here is one TCR beta chain. The sample carries other DNA sequences with the same CDR3. From germline, CDR1 is LGHNA and CDR2 YSLEER. V lost 1 base to trimming and J lost 3 bases, with 13 bases between them. The CDR3 covers 15 residues. This record comes from a study of shared clonotypes between healthy human individuals. Some clones are missing from TCRdb's copy, which holds only in-frame ones; the method was immunoSEQ multiplex PCR. The profile shows around 2,100,000 clones, approximately 95% of them singletons. CD8 cells classed as naive were CD45RO-negative and positively selected for CCR7, excluding terminally differentiated effector memory CD45RA+ cells.

This TCR was sampled from a man younger than 35 in good health. The material sequenced was naive CD8+ T cells sorted from blood. The chain carries TRBV4-3 and TRBJ2-7; possibly TRBD2 for D (6 bases). CDR3 protein: CASSQVWDSSYEQYF. As DNA, the CDR3 is TGCGCCAGCAGCCAAGTTTGGGACTCGAGCTACGAGCAGTACTTC.